The source of this T cell receptor (beta chain) is a study of OX40 agonist ivuxolimab in advanced cancers. Study background: Ivuxolimab, which is an agonistic anti-OX40 (CD134) antibody, was administered to the patients.

Generated by immunoSEQ multiplex PCR, the TCRdb table keeps only in-frame clones and is missing some. The sample has about 93,000 clones, 90% to 95% seen once; the top ten hold more than 0.5%. This CDR3 is built from 17 residues. Sequences were derived from CD4+ or CD8+ T cells sorted from blood, sampled in a trial of the OX40 agonist ivuxolimab. V usage is TRBV21-1 and J usage is TRBJ1-5. TRBV21-1 is annotated as a pseudogene. The clonotype was recovered from an adult with an advanced solid tumor such as melanoma, head and neck, liver or kidney cancer. In DNA, the CDR3 is TGTGCCAGCAGCAAAAGTAAGGGAAAACTTCACAATCAGCCCCAGCATTTT. Its protein product is CASSKSKGKLHNQPQHF.